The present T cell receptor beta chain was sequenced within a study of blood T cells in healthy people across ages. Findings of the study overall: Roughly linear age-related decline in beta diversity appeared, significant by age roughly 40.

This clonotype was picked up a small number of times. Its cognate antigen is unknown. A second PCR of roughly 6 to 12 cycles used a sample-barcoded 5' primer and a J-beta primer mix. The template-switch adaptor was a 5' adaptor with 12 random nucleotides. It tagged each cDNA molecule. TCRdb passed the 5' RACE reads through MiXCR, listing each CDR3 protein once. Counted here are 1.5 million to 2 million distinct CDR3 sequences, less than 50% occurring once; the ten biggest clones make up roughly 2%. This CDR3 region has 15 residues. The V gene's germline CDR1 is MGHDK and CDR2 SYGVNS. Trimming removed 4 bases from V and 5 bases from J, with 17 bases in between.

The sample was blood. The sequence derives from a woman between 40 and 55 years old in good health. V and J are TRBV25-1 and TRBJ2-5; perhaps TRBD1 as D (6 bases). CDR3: CASSVQDRGGETQYF. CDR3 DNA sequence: TGTGCCAGCAGTGTCCAGGACAGAGGTGGGGAGACCCAGTACTTC. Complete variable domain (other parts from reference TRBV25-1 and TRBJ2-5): EADIYQTPRYLVIGTGKKITLECSQTMGHDKMYWYQQDPGMELHLIHYSYGVNSTEKGDLSSESTVSRIRTEHFPLTLESARPSHTSQYLCASSVQDRGGETQYFGPGTRLLVL.